This passage covers 21 T cell receptor beta chains from one sample sequenced in a study of early T cells in non-severe SARS-CoV-2 infection. TCRdb reprocessed the 5' RACE reads via MiXCR and lists one record per CDR3 protein. There are 95,000 to 110,000 distinct CDR3 sequences in the sample; over 8.5% occur only once, and 6.5% to 8% lies in the top ten. Sequencing was done on a sample of whole blood. These receptors all stem from an adult who was a healthcare worker with PCR-confirmed SARS-CoV-2 infection or an uninfected control (not recorded which).

This clonotype was picked up one time. The rearrangement joins TRBV28 to TRBJ2-7, with D unclear. The CDR3 consists of 12 residues. The V and J ends lost 8 bases and 0 bases respectively, with 8 bases between them. Germline V gene sequence: CDR1 MDHEN, CDR2 SYDVKM. DNA of the CDR3: TGTGCCAGCGTCAGGTCCTCCTACGAGCAGTACTTC. It specifies CASVRSSYEQYF.

This clonotype was seen only a few times. V usage is TRBV6-6 and J usage is TRBJ2-7, with D unresolved. CDR3 size: 14 residues. The V and J ends lost 6 bases and 3 bases respectively, with 15 bases between them. Germline V gene data show CDR1 as MNHNY and CDR2 as SVGAGI (reference sequence). The CDR3 nucleotides read TGTGCCAGCAGCCGAACCCTGGCAGACTACGAGCAGTACTTC. It translates to CASSRTLADYEQYF.

This clonotype has ten or more counts. The CDR3 is CSCRTGLFYGYTF. CDR3 DNA sequence: TGCAGTTGTCGGACAGGTCTCTTCTATGGCTACACCTTC. The rearrangement joins TRBV29-1 to TRBJ1-2; 7 bases align to TRBD1. This CDR3 spans 13 amino acids. CDR1 SQVTM and CDR2 ANQGSEA come from the germline V gene.

A few counts support this clonotype. This rearrangement joins TRBV7-9 to TRBJ1-2; D is unclear. The V end was cut by 2 bases, the J end by 6 bases, with 1 base between. The germline V gene encodes CDR1 SEHNR and CDR2 FQNEAQ (reference sequence). CDR3 length: 10 amino acids. The CDR3 here is CASSLHGYTF. DNA of the CDR3: TGTGCCAGCAGCTTACATGGCTACACCTTC.

In its sample, this clonotype was seen many times. The chain combines TRBV7-2 with TRBJ2-3; tentatively, D is TRBD2 (6 bases). CDR3 length: 16 amino acids. CDR1 SGHTA and CDR2 FQGNSA come from the germline V gene. V gave up 3 bases and J gave up 4 bases, with 17 bases separating them. The CDR3 loop is CASSFWGLSYADTQYF. The CDR3 DNA is TGTGCCAGCAGCTTTTGGGGACTCTCGTACGCAGATACGCAGTATTTT.

The chain is built from TRBV28 and TRBJ2-3; TRBD1 might be the D (6 bases). Germline V gene data show CDR1 as MDHEN and CDR2 as SYDVKM. Trimming took 5 bases from V and 1 from J, leaving 10 bases between them. The CDR3 sequence is 14 residues long. The CDR3 bases are TGTGCCAGCAGTCAGGACAGAGGCACAGATACGCAGTATTTT. Its translation is CASSQDRGTDTQYF.

This clonotype was counted many times. This chain joins TRBV12-3 or TRBV12-4 and TRBJ1-6; D is undetermined. V was shortened by 3 bases and J by 10 bases, with 10 bases between the two germline ends. The CDR3 has 13 residues. The CDR3 loop is CASSFSGNSPLHF. The CDR3 nucleotides read TGTGCCAGCAGTTTTTCGGGAAACTCACCCCTCCACTTT.

This clonotype has just a few counts. V is TRBV6-5 and J is TRBJ2-7; 7 bases line up with TRBD1. This CDR3 is built from 13 residues. Losses at the gene ends were 5 bases for V and 6 bases for J; bases not matched to a gene: 7. From germline, CDR1 is MNHEY and CDR2 SVGAGI. The CDR3 DNA follows: TGTGCCAGCAGTCCTACCCAGGGGGTCGAGCAGTACTTC. Its translation: CASSPTQGVEQYF.

The V and J genes are TRBV3-1 and TRBJ1-6; unclear D gene. The CDR3 contains 12 residues. With 3 bases removed from V and 7 bases from J, the gap between germline ends came to 4 bases. Germline V gene sequence: CDR1 LGHDT, CDR2 YNNKEL (reference sequence). Here the CDR3 DNA reads TGTGCCAGCAGCCAGTACAATTCACCCCTCCACTTT. It codes for CASSQYNSPLHF.

Only a few counts were recorded for this clonotype. The rearrangement joins TRBV30 to TRBJ2-3; D gene unclear. CDR3 length: 13 residues. Germline CDR1 reads GTSNPN; CDR2 reads SVGIG (reference sequence). The germline V and J ends were trimmed by 5 bases and 0 bases, with 9 bases remaining between them. The CDR3 sequence is CAWVQLSTDTQYF. DNA for the CDR3: TGTGCCTGGGTACAGCTCAGCACAGATACGCAGTATTTT.

Of note for this clonotype: Since a much larger clone is just one base distant, this may be a read error. The gene calls are TRBV20-1 and TRBJ1-5; unclear D gene. The CDR3 covers 17 residues. Germline CDR1 DFQATT, CDR2 SNEGSKA (reference sequence). Here the CDR3 DNA reads TGCAGTGCTAGACTCCAAAATGGAGGGCCAGACTATCAGCCCCAGCAATTT. The encoded protein is CSARLQNGGPDYQPQQF.

This clonotype has at least ten counts. This chain joins TRBV6-6 and TRBJ2-2; TRBD2 is a possible D gene (7 bases). Trimming cost V 7 bases and J 2 bases, with 14 bases left between them. Germline V gene lookup returns CDR1 MNHNY and CDR2 SVGAGI (reference sequence). The CDR3 totals 15 residues. DNA of the CDR3: TGTGCCAGCAATAGGGGGGGCATCAACACCGGGGAGCTGTTTTTT. Protein: CASNRGGINTGELFF.

This clonotype came up many times. The rearrangement uses TRBV12-3 or TRBV12-4 and TRBJ1-1; D call uncertain. This CDR3 spans 11 amino acids. Trimming pared 2 bases from V and 7 bases from J, leaving 5 bases between. The CDR3 spells CASSLNFEAFF. The CDR3 DNA sequence: TGTGCCAGCAGTTTAAACTTTGAAGCTTTCTTT.

This clonotype occurred many times. This chain joins TRBV29-1 and TRBJ2-5, with D tentatively TRBD1 (5 bases). Germline V CDR1 and CDR2: SQVTM, ANQGSEA. Trimming took 1 base from V and 2 from J, leaving 11 bases between them. This CDR3 comprises 14 residues. The CDR3 DNA follows: TGCAGCGTTGAAGGGCCAGGGCGTCAAGAGACCCAGTACTTC. Amino acid sequence: CSVEGPGRQETQYF. The full variable domain, with the rest looked up from reference TRBV29-1 and TRBJ2-5, is SAVISQKPSRDICQRGTSLTIQCQVDSQVTMMFWYRQQPGQSLTLIATANQGSEATYESGFVIDKFPISRPNLTFSTLTVSNMSPEDSSIYLCSVEGPGRQETQYFGPGTRLLVL.

This clonotype was recorded a few times. The chain combines TRBV5-1 with TRBJ2-5; 7 bases are a match to TRBD2. The CDR3 is 14 residues long. CDR1 is SGHRS, CDR2 YFSETQ, per germline. Trimming took 4 bases from V and 4 from J; bases not matched to a gene: 7. CDR3 region: CASSPGVAGETQYF. The CDR3 nucleotides read TGCGCCAGCAGCCCCGGGGTAGCGGGAGAGACCCAGTACTTC.

This clonotype was counted many times. CDR3 residues: CASSRDLVSTDTQYF. The DNA for the CDR3 is TGTGCCAGCAGTCGAGACCTTGTGAGCACAGATACGCAGTATTTT. The V and J genes are TRBV5-6 and TRBJ2-3; D remains ambiguous. V was pared by 5 bases and J by 0 bases, with 13 bases between. The CDR3 loop spans 15 amino acids. Germline V lookup: CDR1 SGHDT, CDR2 YYEEEE.

The chain has TRBV5-6 and TRBJ2-4; 9 bases are a match to TRBD1. Germline values: CDR1 SGHDT, CDR2 YYEEEE. This CDR3 region has 14 residues. V was pared by 0 bases and J by 9 bases, with 4 bases of the junction left unmatched. CDR3 region: CASSLVQGAGIQYF. For the CDR3, the DNA is TGTGCCAGCAGCTTGGTACAGGGGGCGGGCATTCAGTACTTC.

The table lists this clonotype with many counts. The V gene is TRBV7-6, the J gene TRBJ2-2; D not resolved. There are 15 residues in the CDR3. Per germline, CDR1 SGHVS and CDR2 FNYEAQ. The V gene lost 1 base and the J gene lost 7 bases, with 13 bases spanning the gap. CDR3 in DNA: TGTGCCAGCAGCTTAGTAGGGCGGCCCGGCGGGGAGCTGTTTTTT. Translation: CASSLVGRPGGELFF.

This clonotype came up many times. The CDR3 spells CASRPDRPTLGQPQHF. CDR3 nucleotides: TGTGCCAGCAGGCCGGACAGGCCCACTCTGGGGCAGCCCCAGCATTTT. The chain recombines TRBV28 with TRBJ1-5; 7 bases map to TRBD1. Germline trimming cut 6 bases from V and 7 bases from J; bases unmatched to any gene: 15. Germline-derived CDR1 and CDR2 are MDHEN and SYDVKM. The CDR3 is made up of 16 amino acids.

The chain employs TRBV6-1 and TRBJ1-1; the D gene is possibly TRBD1 (6 bases). Deletions cut 8 bases from V and 3 bases from J, with 13 bases between. Germline V CDR1 and CDR2: MNHNS, SASEGT. The CDR3 has 13 residues. The CDR3 DNA sequence: TGTGCCAGCGGCCGGGACACCTACACTGAAGCTTTCTTT. Translated, it gives CASGRDTYTEAFF.

This clonotype occurred a few times. J is TRBJ2-3 and V is TRBV11-2; D gene ambiguous. Germline V gene lookup returns CDR1 SGHAT and CDR2 FQNNGV. CDR3 size: 11 residues. Trimming removed 3 bases at V and 7 bases at J, with 5 bases between. CDR3 nucleotides: TGTGCCAGCAGCTTGGGCTATACGCAGTATTTT. Translated: CASSLGYTQYF. Full variable domain (rest looked up from reference TRBV11-2 and TRBJ2-3): EAGVAQSPRYKIIEKRQSVAFWCNPISGHATLYWYQQILGQGPKLLIQFQNNGVVDDSQLPKDRFSAERLKGVDSTLKIQPAKLEDSAVYLCASSLGYTQYFGPGTRLTVL.